Listed below are T cell receptor beta chains from one sample, sequenced in a study of chemoradiotherapy in HPV16-positive cancers. The assay was immunoSEQ multiplex PCR, and TCRdb's table has in-frame clones only and misses some. This sample has about 68,000 clones, with 88% found just once. This specimen consisted of blood, obtained from a patient who underwent chemoradiotherapy. Every receptor here comes from a human donor with HPV-associated anogenital cancer. The CDR3 runs from the conserved cysteine through the conserved F or W. Some rows have no size entry. The others give once, few or many, or a class for an expanded clone.

cdr3_aa: CASSLAGTGSYEQYF; clone_size: NA; v_call: TRBV5-4
cdr3_aa: CAPRFGQYF; clone_size: NA; v_call: TRBV5-3
cdr3_aa: CASSERQTLYEQYF; clone_size: NA; v_call: TRBV6-1
cdr3_aa: CASSHTMDRSYEQYF; clone_size: NA; v_call: TRBV4-1
cdr3_aa: CASRTDSLNPPLHF; clone_size: NA; v_call: TRBV2
cdr3_aa: CASSLLGYTIYF; clone_size: NA; v_call: TRBV28
cdr3_aa: CASSESTFLGNYGYTF; clone_size: NA; v_call: TRBV10-2
cdr3_aa: CASSSDRGTDTQYF; clone_size: once; v_call: TRBV27
cdr3_aa: CATNQGTSTEAFF; clone_size: NA; v_call: TRBV19
cdr3_aa: CASSFQQGMSYEQYF; clone_size: NA; v_call: TRBV7-2
cdr3_aa: CASSYRAEAGSPLHF; clone_size: once; v_call: TRBV6-6
cdr3_aa: CASSTGTGLFF; clone_size: NA; v_call: TRBV6-1
cdr3_aa: CASSPLTSPETQYF; clone_size: NA; v_call: TRBV7-9
cdr3_aa: CASSYGRGSTEAFF; clone_size: NA; v_call: TRBV6-5
cdr3_aa: CASSLQGGTYNEQFF; clone_size: NA; v_call: TRBV27
cdr3_aa: CASQSVGLKNIQYF; clone_size: NA; v_call: TRBV19